The T cell receptor (beta chain) under discussion was sequenced for a study of cytomegalovirus exposure and HLA in healthy donors. Amplification used 60 Vbeta primers and 13 Jbeta primers. Libraries were prepared by immunoSEQ multiplex PCR; TCRdb keeps only in-frame clonotypes and omits some of them. The profile shows roughly 120,000 clones, about 74% of them singletons. The length of the CDR3 is 15 residues. Trimming took 5 bases from V and 3 from J; bases not matched to a gene: 5. CDR1 and CDR2 (germline): MNHEY, SVGAGI. Sample: PBMCs. The chain joins TRBV6-5 to TRBJ1-2, with 11 bases matching TRBD1. The TCR sequence derives from a woman aged 50 to 65 in good health and CMV-seropositive. Here the CDR3 reads CASSQGTGGYYGYTF. The CDR3 DNA reads TGTGCCAGCAGTCAGGGGACAGGGGGATACTATGGCTACACCTTC.